The 27 T cell receptor beta chains below were found in one sample sequenced in a study of human T cells and chemical hapten exposure. The time point is: healthy volunteer bleed at 6 weeks. Total RNA came from unfractionated whole blood. TCRdb redid the calling of the RACE reads with MiXCR, one entry per CDR3 protein. The data contain tens of thousands of distinct CDR3 sequences, about 4% of them singletons. Sequenced: whole blood. These receptors all come from a human donor in good health. Some clones in this sample may be carry-over from other donors' samples.

This clonotype was recorded many times. The genes are TRBV28 and TRBJ2-3; D gene ambiguous. Germline CDR1 is MDHEN and CDR2 is SYDVKM. V gave up 9 bases and J gave up 2 bases, with 12 bases separating them. The CDR3 covers 13 residues. The CDR3 reads CASRTLLTDTQYF. CDR3 DNA sequence: TGTGCCAGTAGGACCCTTCTCACAGATACGCAGTATTTT.

The gene calls are TRBV11-2 and TRBJ2-3; 8 bases map to TRBD1. V dropped 3 bases and J dropped 3; count of bases not matched to a gene: 11. The CDR3 is 17 residues long. Germline V gene sequence: CDR1 SGHAT, CDR2 FQNNGV. This CDR3 is CASSLFPDRDTTDTQYF. The CDR3 DNA reads TGTGCCAGCAGCTTGTTCCCGGACAGGGACACTACAGATACGCAGTATTTT.

A remark on this clonotype: This may stem from a read error, because a much larger clone lies one nucleotide away. J is TRBJ2-7 and V is TRBV7-8, with D hard to call. Germline values: CDR1 SGHVS, CDR2 FQNEAQ. This CDR3 is 13 amino acids long. Here the CDR3 reads CASSLRVNYKQYF. CDR3 coding DNA: TGTGCCAGCAGCCTACGGGTGAACTACAAGCAGTACTTC.

This clonotype was counted ten times or more. V is TRBV25-1 and J is TRBJ2-3; 7 bases agree with TRBD2. This CDR3 comprises 13 residues. CDR1 and CDR2 (germline): MGHDK, SYGVNS. J was trimmed by 9 bases and V by 7 bases; bases with no gene match: 10. DNA for the CDR3: TGTGCCAGCACCGGAAGCGGGACCACCACGCAGTATTTT. Its protein product is CASTGSGTTTQYF.

This clonotype has only a few counts. The J gene is TRBJ2-6, the V gene TRBV6-5, with 7 bases fitting TRBD2. The CDR3 spans 16 residues. Unmatched junction bases numbered 7, after V lost 6 bases and J lost 2 bases. CDR1 MNHEY and CDR2 SVGAGI come from the germline V gene. CDR3 residues: CASRTSIATGANVLTF. CDR3 in DNA: TGTGCCAGCAGGACTAGCATAGCAACTGGGGCCAACGTCCTGACTTTC.

This clonotype occurred many times. CDR3 region: CSARNGGNAGGYTF. The DNA for the CDR3 is TGCAGTGCTAGAAACGGAGGGAATGCGGGCGGCTACACCTTC. V usage is TRBV20-1 and J usage is TRBJ1-2; D is undetermined. V was trimmed by 2 bases and J by 8 bases, leaving 18 bases between them. CDR1 is DFQATT, CDR2 SNEGSKA, per germline (reference sequence). This CDR3 has 14 residues.

In its sample, this clonotype was seen many times. The chain uses TRBV21-1 and TRBJ2-7; the table's D call of TRBD1 was not tested on the DNA. TRBV21-1 is termed a pseudogene. The CDR3 loop spans 12 amino acids. CDR3 sequence reads: CGKIPGGDEQYF. CDR3 bases: TGTGGCAAGATCCCAGGGGGGGACGAGCAGTACTTC.

This clonotype was counted ten times or more. The chain is built from TRBV28 and TRBJ2-6; D is ambiguous. The CDR3 is 15 amino acids. The V gene's germline CDR1 is MDHEN and CDR2 SYDVKM. Trimming shortened V by 5 bases and J by 0 bases, and 8 bases separated the two germline ends. This CDR3 reads CASSPVVSGANVLTF. The CDR3 nucleotides read TGTGCCAGCAGTCCGGTGGTCTCTGGGGCCAACGTCCTGACTTTC.

This clonotype was recorded many times. V and J are TRBV12-3 or TRBV12-4 and TRBJ2-3, with 9 bases identical to TRBD1. The CDR3 contains 16 residues. J gave up 3 bases and V 4 bases, and 8 bases lay outside the gene matches. The CDR3 reads CASSSITGGWTDTQYF. The DNA of the CDR3 is TGTGCCAGCAGTTCTATAACAGGGGGCTGGACAGATACGCAGTATTTT.

There are many counts of this clonotype. This chain uses TRBV7-9 with TRBJ2-2, with D hard to call. V lost 2 bases and J 0 bases, leaving 7 bases between the germline ends. The CDR3 length is 15 residues. Germline CDR1 and CDR2: SEHNR and FQNEAQ (reference sequence). Here the CDR3 DNA reads TGTGCCAGCAGCTTAAACTCCGCGAACACCGGGGAGCTGTTTTTT. Encoded protein: CASSLNSANTGELFF.

This clonotype was counted ten times or more. The J gene is TRBJ2-2, the V gene TRBV29-1; a possible D gene is TRBD1 (5 bases). The CDR3 has 13 residues. CDR1 and CDR2 from the germline V gene are SQVTM and ANQGSEA. Deletions cut 4 bases from V and 6 bases from J, with 12 bases between. The CDR3 spells CSVAGRAAGELFF. The CDR3 DNA reads as TGCAGCGTTGCCGGCAGGGCGGCCGGGGAGCTGTTTTTT.

This clonotype was detected many times. The rearrangement uses TRBV6-5 and TRBJ1-1; unclear D gene. CDR1 and CDR2 from the germline V gene are MNHEY and SVGAGI. V was pared by 6 bases and J by 11 bases, with 19 bases between. This CDR3 comprises 13 residues. The CDR3: CASRTPGIPGAFF. Written as DNA, the CDR3 is TGTGCCAGCAGAACCCCGGGGATCCCTGGGGCTTTCTTT.

This rearrangement joins TRBV3-1 to TRBJ2-3; TRBD1 might be the D (6 bases). Trimming stripped 4 bases from V and 3 bases from J, with 11 bases between. CDR3 length: 14 residues. From germline, CDR1 is LGHDT and CDR2 YNNKEL (reference sequence). CDR3 nucleotides: TGTGCCAGCAGCCCACAGGGTTGGACAGATACGCAGTATTTT. It is translated as CASSPQGWTDTQYF.

This clonotype has ten or more counts. This chain joins TRBV27 and TRBJ1-1; D unclear. The germline gives CDR1 MNHEY, CDR2 SMNVEV (reference sequence). This CDR3 is built from 15 residues. The V end was cut by 6 bases, the J end by 1 base, with 15 bases between. CDR3 residues: CASSLLAGANTEAFF. The CDR3, as DNA: TGTGCCAGCAGCCTACTTGCAGGCGCGAACACTGAAGCTTTCTTT.

This clonotype showed up many times. V usage is TRBV24-1 and J usage is TRBJ2-6; D is uncertain. Trimming cost V 4 bases and J 0 bases, with 3 bases left between them. The CDR3 covers 14 residues. In germline, CDR1 is KGHDR, CDR2 SFDVKD. The CDR3 DNA sequence: TGTGCCACCAGTGACACCTCTGGGGCCAACGTCCTGACTTTC. Translated, it gives CATSDTSGANVLTF.

The chain joins TRBV27 to TRBJ1-2; TRBD1 matches 8 bases. Germline trimming cut 5 bases from V and 1 base from J; bases unmatched to any gene: 6. CDR1 is MNHEY and CDR2 is SMNVEV in the germline V gene (reference sequence). This CDR3 has 15 amino acids. CDR3: CASSPWTGFNYGYTF. CDR3 DNA: TGTGCCAGCAGTCCCTGGACAGGGTTTAACTATGGCTACACCTTC.

The chain carries TRBV5-4 and TRBJ2-7; D is possibly TRBD2 (5 bases). V was shortened by 3 bases and J by 0 bases, with 10 bases between the two germline ends. The CDR3 spans 14 residues. The germline CDR1 and CDR2 sequences are SGHNT and YYREEE (reference sequence). The CDR3, as DNA: TGTGCCAGCAGCTCCGCGGGTCTCTCCTACGAGCAGTACTTC. It encodes CASSSAGLSYEQYF.

This clonotype was observed a handful of times. V is TRBV28 and J is TRBJ2-3; tentatively, D is TRBD2 (6 bases). Germline CDR1 and CDR2: MDHEN and SYDVKM. V lost 2 bases to trimming and J lost 6 bases, with 9 bases between them. This CDR3 is 13 amino acids long. The CDR3 DNA follows: TGTGCCAGCAGTTTAACGGGAGAGGATACGCAGTATTTT. Translation gives CASSLTGEDTQYF.

This clonotype appeared a few times. The CDR3 DNA is TGTGCCAGCAGAGCTAGGGCAACTAATGAAAAACTGTTTTTT. This gives the protein CASRARATNEKLFF. The chain employs TRBV7-9 and TRBJ1-4; D not resolved. CDR1 is SEHNR, CDR2 FQNEAQ, per germline (reference sequence). The V and J ends lost 6 bases and 0 bases respectively, with 8 bases between them. The CDR3 sequence is 14 residues long.

For this clonotype: The CDR3 does not close with the conserved phenylalanine or tryptophan, likely indicating a read error. The limits of the CDR3 on the DNA are not certain, so only TCRdb's listed CDR3 is given. The V and J genes are TRBV6-1 and TRBJ1-2. The CDR3 is 10 amino acids in total, end residues counted. Germline V gives CDR1 MNHNS, CDR2 SASEGT. This CDR3 is CATRSGGNPL.

This clonotype was picked up a small number of times. The chain joins TRBV18 to TRBJ1-2, with 8 bases fitting TRBD1. Germline CDR1 reads KGHSH; CDR2 reads LQKENI. The CDR3 covers 15 residues. The J segment lost 4 bases and the V segment lost 3 bases, leaving 7 bases of the junction unmatched. CDR3 sequence reads: CASSPGVDRGYGYTF. DNA of the CDR3: TGTGCCAGCTCACCCGGTGTAGACAGGGGCTATGGCTACACCTTC.

Many counts were recorded for this clonotype. The chain carries TRBV7-9 and TRBJ2-3; D tentatively fits TRBD1 or TRBD2 (5 bases each). The CDR3 length is 14 residues. The V gene lost 5 bases and the J gene lost 3 bases, with 12 bases spanning the gap. Looked up from germline, CDR1 is SEHNR and CDR2 is FQNEAQ (reference sequence). For the CDR3, the DNA is TGTGCCAGCAGCAGGGCCGGGGCAACAGATACGCAGTATTTT. Translating gives CASSRAGATDTQYF.

Ten or more counts support this clonotype. V usage is TRBV6-1 and J usage is TRBJ2-7, with 10 bases aligning to TRBD2. Per germline, CDR1 MNHNS and CDR2 SASEGT. V dropped 5 bases and J dropped 2; count of bases not matched to a gene: 3. The length of the CDR3 is 14 residues. This CDR3 reads CASSRTSGAYEQYF. The CDR3 bases are TGTGCCAGCAGTCGGACTAGCGGAGCCTACGAGCAGTACTTC.

About this clonotype itself: Compared with germline, one end of the junction differs, possibly owing to a read error. This CDR3 is CASSSLRQTGRNNSPLHF. The CDR3 DNA follows: TGCGCCAGCAGTTCACTCCGCCAGACAGGTCGAAATAATTCACCCCTCCACTTT. The chain recombines TRBV28 with TRBJ1-6; D is perhaps TRBD1 (6 bases). In germline, CDR1 is MDHEN, CDR2 SYDVKM. The CDR3 runs to 18 residues.

This clonotype was counted many times. This sequence joins TRBV12-3 or TRBV12-4 and TRBJ1-2; possibly TRBD1 for D (5 bases). V was clipped by 1 base and J by 0 bases, with 9 bases between them. This CDR3 has 15 residues. The CDR3 reads CASSLGTGANYGYTF. The CDR3, as DNA: TGTGCCAGCAGTTTAGGGACGGGGGCTAACTATGGCTACACCTTC.

The table lists this clonotype with many counts. This chain joins TRBV5-1 and TRBJ2-2; D is unresolved. Per the germline V gene, CDR1 is SGHRS and CDR2 is YFSETQ. Trimming removed 0 bases at V and 2 bases at J, with 5 bases between. The length of the CDR3 is 14 residues. This CDR3 is CASSLDANTGELFF. The CDR3 nucleotides read TGCGCCAGCAGCTTGGATGCCAACACCGGGGAGCTGTTTTTT.

A few counts support this clonotype. This chain connects TRBV9 to TRBJ2-7; D is undetermined. The germline V and J ends were trimmed by 0 bases and 7 bases, with 11 bases remaining between them. The germline V gene has CDR1 SGDLS and CDR2 YYNGEE. The length of the CDR3 is 13 residues. The CDR3 reads CASSVEGRSEQYF. CDR3 in DNA: TGTGCCAGCAGCGTAGAGGGAAGGAGTGAGCAGTACTTC. The full variable domain, with the rest looked up from reference TRBV9 and TRBJ2-7, is DSGVTQTPKHLITATGQRVTLRCSPRSGDLSVYWYQQSLDQGLQFLIQYYNGEERAKGNILERFSAQQFPDLHSELNLSSLELGDSALYFCASSVEGRSEQYFGPGTRLTVT.